The rows below give T cell receptor beta chains drawn from one sample of a study of cytomegalovirus exposure and HLA in healthy donors. The repertoire was sequenced with immunoSEQ multiplex PCR; TCRdb's copy has only in-frame clones and lacks some. This table has around 110,000 clones, 55% to 75% appearing once. Sequencing input: PBMCs. These receptors were collected from a woman in her thirties or forties in good health and CMV-seropositive. Both conserved end residues are part of each CDR3. The D gene is left open where the match is weak. Clone size appears in some rows only: once, few, many, or a class for an expanded clone.

d_gene	v_gene	abundance	j_gene	CDR3aa	CDR3nt
TRBD1	TRBV19	few	TRBJ1-1	CASREGTGTLDTEAFF	TGTGCCAGTAGAGAGGGGACAGGGACTTTGGACACTGAAGCTTTCTTT
NA	TRBV6-5	NA	TRBJ2-3	CASSYSGGTQYF	TGTGCCAGCAGTTACTCTGGGGGGACGCAGTATTTT
NA	TRBV6-1	NA	TRBJ2-7	CASSVRDSYEQYF	TGTGCCAGCAGTGTCCGAGACTCCTACGAGCAGTACTTC
TRBD2	TRBV28	NA	TRBJ2-7	CASSLNGLAGSYYEQYF	TGTGCCAGCAGTCTCAATGGACTAGCGGGAAGTTACTACGAGCAGTACTTC
TRBD2	TRBV10-3	NA	TRBJ2-3	CAISPRGRPVTDTQYF	TGTGCCATCAGCCCTCGCGGGAGACCGGTCACAGATACGCAGTATTTT
NA	TRBV19	NA	TRBJ1-2	CASSIRPGYGYTF	TGTGCCAGTAGTATTCGTCCGGGTTACGGCTACACCTTC
NA	TRBV19	NA	TRBJ1-2	CASTTGRTNYGYTF	TGTGCCAGTACGACAGGACGTACTAACTATGGCTACACCTTC
TRBD2	TRBV11-2	NA	TRBJ2-3	CASRTVAGKGDTQYF	TGTGCCAGCAGGACCGTAGCGGGGAAGGGGGATACGCAGTATTTT
TRBD1	TRBV5-4	NA	TRBJ1-5	CASSLDQGGNQPQHF	TGTGCCAGCAGCTTGGATCAGGGGGGCAATCAGCCCCAGCATTTT
NA	TRBV30	few	TRBJ1-5	CAWSVTGSGVTQHF	TGTGCCTGGAGTGTAACGGGGTCGGGGGTAACCCAGCATTTT
TRBD2	TRBV7-8	NA	TRBJ2-1	CASSLELAGAVRNEQFF	TGTGCCAGCAGCTTAGAACTAGCGGGAGCGGTTAGGAATGAGCAGTTCTTC
NA	TRBV5-1	few	TRBJ2-7	CASSQTVSSYEQYF	TGCGCCAGCAGCCAGACAGTGAGCTCCTACGAGCAGTACTTC
NA	TRBV18	NA	TRBJ1-5	CASSPTGRTSNQPQHF	TGTGCCAGCTCACCAACAGGACGAACTAGCAATCAGCCCCAGCATTTT
TRBD1	TRBV11-3	NA	TRBJ2-1	CASSLGTEADNEQFF	TGTGCCAGCAGCCTCGGGACAGAGGCGGACAATGAGCAGTTCTTC
TRBD1	TRBV11-2	NA	TRBJ1-5	CASSFGGHRGNQPQHF	TGTGCCAGCAGCTTTGGAGGCCACAGGGGGAATCAGCCCCAGCATTTT
TRBD1	TRBV5-1	few	TRBJ2-1	CASSLHPGQGYNEQFF	TGCGCCAGCAGCCTCCACCCGGGACAGGGGTACAATGAGCAGTTCTTC
TRBD1	TRBV10-3	NA	TRBJ2-3	CAISFSGGTDTQYF	TGTGCCATCAGTTTTTCAGGGGGAACAGATACGCAGTATTTT
NA	TRBV7-9	NA	TRBJ1-1	CASSLATTPGWLF	TGTGCCAGCAGCTTAGCCACCACACCAGGCTGGCTCTTT
NA	TRBV5-1	few	TRBJ1-4	CASSQLTGGEKLFF	TGCGCCAGCAGTCAACTGACGGGGGGTGAAAAACTGTTTTTT
NA	TRBV27	NA	TRBJ1-4	CASSPPGLTNEKLFF	TGTGCCAGCAGTCCACCGGGACTGACGAATGAAAAACTGTTTTTT
NA	TRBV5-1	NA	TRBJ2-7	CASAVAGIDEQYF	TGCGCCAGCGCCGTCGCGGGGATCGACGAGCAGTACTTC
TRBD2	TRBV7-2	NA	TRBJ2-7	CASRSGGRDPIFSYEQYF	TGTGCCAGCAGATCAGGCGGGAGGGATCCAATCTTCTCCTACGAGCAGTACTTC
TRBD2	TRBV4-1	NA	TRBJ2-1	CASSPLGTSGNNEQFF	TGCGCCAGCAGCCCCCTGGGGACTAGCGGAAACAATGAGCAGTTCTTC
NA	TRBV2	NA	TRBJ1-2	CASRDPGEYGYTF	TGTGCCAGCAGGGATCCGGGGGAATATGGCTACACCTTC
TRBD2	TRBV28	few	TRBJ2-7	CASSLASGSYEQYF	TGTGCCAGCAGTTTGGCTAGCGGATCCTACGAGCAGTACTTC
NA	TRBV5-5	few	TRBJ1-2	CASSLGQDGYTF	TGTGCCAGCAGCTTGGGACAAGATGGCTACACCTTC
NA	TRBV2	NA	TRBJ2-1	CARSSYNEQFF	TGTGCCAGGAGCTCCTACAATGAGCAGTTCTTC
TRBD1	TRBV6-5	NA	TRBJ2-3	CASSERTGTQYF	TGTGCCAGCAGTGAACGGACAGGGACGCAGTATTTT
TRBD2	TRBV6-6	NA	TRBJ2-5	CASSYESSGSGETQYF	TGTGCCAGCAGTTACGAGTCTAGCGGGAGCGGGGAGACCCAGTACTTC
NA	TRBV30	few	TRBJ2-7	CAWSASADYEQYF	TGTGCCTGGAGTGCTAGCGCCGATTACGAGCAGTACTTC
NA	TRBV6-5	NA	TRBJ2-4	CASSFRQEQYF	TGTGCCAGCAGTTTTAGACAGGAGCAGTACTTC
TRBD1	TRBV7-9	few	TRBJ2-7	CASSLDQGASEQYF	TGTGCCAGCAGCTTAGACCAGGGGGCGTCCGAGCAGTACTTC
TRBD1	TRBV7-9	NA	TRBJ1-1	CASSGTGDFTEAFF	TGTGCCAGCAGCGGGACAGGGGACTTCACTGAAGCTTTCTTT
NA	TRBV10-3	NA	TRBJ1-5	CAISDGGRQPQHF	TGTGCCATCAGTGATGGGGGCAGACAGCCCCAGCATTTT
TRBD1	TRBV5-5	NA	TRBJ1-1	CASSRWTGLTEAFF	TGTGCCAGCAGCCGATGGACAGGGCTTACTGAAGCTTTCTTT
TRBD2	TRBV4-3	NA	TRBJ2-7	CASSYQVGEGYEQYF	TGCGCCAGCAGCTACCAGGTGGGGGAGGGGTACGAGCAGTACTTC
TRBD2	TRBV15	NA	TRBJ2-3	CATSSDAAGVADTQYF	TGTGCCACCAGCAGCGATGCGGCGGGAGTTGCAGATACGCAGTATTTT
NA	TRBV6-5	few	TRBJ2-2	CASIKAEPQSGELFF	TGTGCCAGCATAAAAGCGGAGCCCCAATCCGGGGAGCTGTTTTTT
TRBD2	TRBV7-3	NA	TRBJ2-5	CASSSSGSETQYF	TGTGCCAGCAGCTCTAGCGGGAGCGAGACCCAGTACTTC
TRBD1	TRBV10-3	few	TRBJ1-2	CAISPTGGDGGTGYTF	TGTGCCATCAGTCCTACAGGGGGCGACGGCGGTACTGGCTACACCTTC
TRBD2	TRBV7-2	once	TRBJ2-1	CASSSTSGRLNEQFF	TGTGCCAGCAGCTCAACTAGCGGGAGGTTGAATGAGCAGTTCTTC
NA	TRBV27	NA	TRBJ1-1	CASSSRGGGTEAFF	TGTGCCAGCAGCTCCAGGGGCGGTGGCACTGAAGCTTTCTTT